A single sample is the source of the 31 T cell receptor beta chains below, sequenced in a study of blood T cell repertoires in COVID-19. The protocol was immunoSEQ multiplex PCR, while the TCRdb copy is restricted to in-frame clones and leaves out a portion. The sample yields around 270,000 clones, roughly 80% seen once. The sequenced material came from peripheral blood. Source of these receptors: a man in his 60s with acute or convalescent COVID-19.

The chain uses TRBV24-1 and TRBJ1-4, with a weak D call TRBD1 (6 bases). V was trimmed by 4 bases and J by 6 bases, leaving 17 bases between them. The CDR3 totals 16 residues. Germline V gives CDR1 KGHDR, CDR2 SFDVKD. The CDR3 nucleotides read TGTGCCACCAGTGAATGGGACAACGGAGTTGATGAAAAACTGTTTTTT. It translates to CATSEWDNGVDEKLFF.

The genes are TRBV3-1 (or the pseudogene TRBV3-2) and TRBJ2-7; 11 positions match TRBD1. The CDR3 extends over 14 amino acids. V lost 4 bases to trimming and J lost 5 bases; unmatched junction nucleotides: 4. Germline CDR1 LGHDT, CDR2 YNNKEL (reference sequence). CDR3 DNA sequence: TGTGCCAGCAGCCTATGGACAGGGGGCCACGAGCAGTACTTC. This sequence encodes CASSLWTGGHEQYF.

The V gene is TRBV10-1, the J gene TRBJ2-1; 10 bases align to TRBD1. CDR3 length: 15 residues. Unmatched junction bases numbered 8, after V lost 6 bases and J lost 6 bases. Germline CDR1 WNHNN, CDR2 SYGVQD (reference sequence). The CDR3 sequence is CASRDRDRGLNEQFF. The CDR3 region has the DNA TGCGCCAGCAGGGACCGGGACAGGGGTCTCAATGAGCAGTTCTTC.

The V and J genes are TRBV9 and TRBJ1-2; weak D call: TRBD1 (5 bases). Germline V CDR1 and CDR2: SGDLS, YYNGEE. With 5 bases removed from V and 4 bases from J, the gap between germline ends came to 24 bases. The CDR3 runs 17 residues. The CDR3 spells CASSMGLHPPRIYGYTF. CDR3 DNA: TGTGCCAGCAGTATGGGACTCCATCCCCCGCGGATCTATGGCTACACCTTC.

Here the CDR3 reads CASSLSVPSYGYTF. Here the CDR3 DNA reads TGTGCCAGCAGTTTATCGGTACCTAGCTATGGCTACACCTTC. The J gene is TRBJ1-2, the V gene TRBV28; D not resolved. CDR3 size: 14 residues. Deletions cut 1 base from V and 4 bases from J, with 10 bases between. Germline CDR1 and CDR2: MDHEN and SYDVKM.

This chain connects TRBV20-1 to TRBJ2-3; 7 bases line up with TRBD2. In germline, CDR1 is DFQATT, CDR2 SNEGSKA (reference sequence). The CDR3 is 13 residues long. J lost 5 bases, V lost 3 bases, and 5 bases had no gene match. The CDR3 loop reads CSASGGRGDTQYF. CDR3 nucleotides: TGCAGTGCTAGTGGGGGGAGGGGAGATACGCAGTATTTT.

The V gene is TRBV5-1, the J gene TRBJ2-7; TRBD1 matches 9 bases. The germline V gene has CDR1 SGHRS and CDR2 YFSETQ. V dropped 3 bases and J dropped 7; count of bases not matched to a gene: 5. This CDR3 is 13 amino acids long. The CDR3 reads CASSWTGEGEQYF. The CDR3 DNA reads as TGCGCCAGCAGCTGGACAGGGGAGGGGGAGCAGTACTTC. The full variable domain, in which reference TRBV5-1 and TRBJ2-7 provide the parts outside the CDR3, is KAGVTQTPRYLIKTRGQQVTLSCSPISGHRSVSWYQQTPGQGLQFLFEYFSETQRNKGNFPGRFSGRQFSNSRSEMNVSTLELGDSALYLCASSWTGEGEQYFGPGTRLTVT.

V usage is TRBV24-1 and J usage is TRBJ1-1; 7 bases agree with TRBD1. The CDR3 has 15 residues. The trim removed 4 bases at V and 4 bases at J, leaving 8 bases unmatched. Looked up from germline, CDR1 is KGHDR and CDR2 is SFDVKD. CDR3 nucleotides: TGTGCCACCAGTGAGATGACAGGGATCGGCACTGAAGCTTTCTTT. Translated: CATSEMTGIGTEAFF.

The chain combines TRBV5-1 with TRBJ1-2; 8 bases agree with TRBD1. The junction had 12 bases not matched to a gene; V was cut back by 4 bases and J by 4 bases. Germline V gives CDR1 SGHRS, CDR2 YFSETQ. CDR3 length equals 16 residues. Here the CDR3 reads CASSPGQGRGGYGYTF. The CDR3 DNA sequence: TGCGCCAGCAGCCCTGGACAGGGAAGAGGGGGCTATGGCTACACCTTC. The variable domain in full, with the rest retrieved from reference TRBV5-1 and TRBJ1-2, is KAGVTQTPRYLIKTRGQQVTLSCSPISGHRSVSWYQQTPGQGLQFLFEYFSETQRNKGNFPGRFSGRQFSNSRSEMNVSTLELGDSALYLCASSPGQGRGGYGYTFGSGTRLTVV.

The rearrangement uses TRBV19 and TRBJ2-7, with D possibly TRBD2 on 6 matching bases. Trimming shortened V by 8 bases and J by 0 bases, and 8 bases separated the two germline ends. This CDR3 comprises 12 residues. Looked up from germline, CDR1 is LNHDA and CDR2 is SQIVND (reference sequence). The DNA of the CDR3 is TGTGCCAGTGGGAGGAGCTCCTACGAGCAGTACTTC. As protein: CASGRSSYEQYF.

V usage is TRBV6-5 and J usage is TRBJ1-2; no reliable D call. The CDR3 spans 13 residues. CDR1 and CDR2 from the germline V gene are MNHEY and SVGAGI. Between the trimmed V and J ends, which lost 10 bases and 0 bases, there was a span of 12 bases. CDR3 region: CATIHPTNYGYTF. In nucleotides, the CDR3 is TGTGCCACAATACACCCCACTAACTATGGCTACACCTTC.

The V gene is TRBV4-1, the J gene TRBJ2-3; D ambiguous. Germline V gene sequence: CDR1 MGHRA, CDR2 YSYEKL. V was clipped by 2 bases and J by 0 bases, with 6 bases between them. The CDR3 has 14 amino acids. The CDR3 spells CASSQPLSTDTQYF. CDR3 in DNA: TGCGCCAGCAGCCAACCCCTTAGCACAGATACGCAGTATTTT.

V gene TRBV6-5 combines with J gene TRBJ2-1, with D possibly TRBD1 on 6 matching bases. This CDR3 has 11 residues. The V end was cut by 5 bases, the J end by 8 bases, with 7 bases between. Looked up from germline, CDR1 is MNHEY and CDR2 is SVGAGI. CDR3 in amino acids: CASSQGHEQFF. The CDR3 coding sequence is TGTGCCAGCAGTCAGGGGCATGAGCAGTTCTTC.

The chain has TRBV7-3 and TRBJ2-1; 9 bases align to TRBD2. CDR3 length: 16 amino acids. V dropped 2 bases and J dropped 7; count of bases not matched to a gene: 9. Germline loops: CDR1 SGHTA, CDR2 FQGTGA. The CDR3 loop reads CASSLSGGLAGNEQFF. The CDR3 nucleotides are TGTGCCAGCAGCTTATCAGGGGGACTAGCTGGGAATGAGCAGTTCTTC. The whole variable domain, filled in from reference TRBV7-3 and TRBJ2-1, reads GAGVSQTPSNKVTEKGKYVELRCDPISGHTALYWYRQSLGQGPEFLIYFQGTGAADDSGLPNDRFFAVRPEGSVSTLKIQRTERGDSAVYLCASSLSGGLAGNEQFFGPGTRLTVL.

Only one count was recorded for this clone. The chain links TRBV28 to TRBJ1-2; 10 nucleotides line up with TRBD1. This CDR3 has 13 amino acids. Per germline, CDR1 MDHEN and CDR2 SYDVKM. Trimming removed 8 bases from V and 5 bases from J; junction bases left unmatched: 5. This chain's CDR3 is CASRQGAEYGYTF. The CDR3 DNA reads TGTGCCAGCCGACAGGGGGCCGAGTATGGCTACACCTTC.

The chain carries TRBV28 and TRBJ1-3; 7 nucleotides agree with TRBD1. Germline-derived CDR1 and CDR2 are MDHEN and SYDVKM. CDR3 length equals 15 residues. Germline trimming cut 3 bases from V and 0 bases from J; bases unmatched to any gene: 2. CDR3: CASSLGQTSGNTIYF. The DNA of the CDR3 is TGTGCCAGCAGTTTGGGACAGACCTCTGGAAACACCATATATTTT.

This chain uses TRBV7-9 with TRBJ2-2; D perhaps matches TRBD2 (7 bases). This CDR3 has 14 residues. From germline, CDR1 is SEHNR and CDR2 FQNEAQ (reference sequence). Between the trimmed V and J ends, which lost 10 bases and 7 bases, there was a span of 19 bases. The DNA of the CDR3 is TGTGCCACCGGCGGCGGGGGCCTTGGCGGGGAGCTGTTTTTT. Its translation: CATGGGGLGGELFF.

The chain carries TRBV25-1 and TRBJ2-1, with D tentatively TRBD2 (6 bases). Between the trimmed V and J ends, which lost 5 bases and 10 bases, there was a span of 21 bases. The CDR3 spans 15 residues. Germline lookup yields CDR1 MGHDK and CDR2 SYGVNS. CDR3 DNA: TGTGCCAGCAGTTTGGTTTTTTCGGGAGCGGGCGAGCAGTTCTTC. This sequence encodes CASSLVFSGAGEQFF.

The chain employs TRBV7-2 and TRBJ1-2; 7 bases map to TRBD1. With V trimmed by 4 bases and J by 2 bases, 4 bases remained unmatched. The germline V gene has CDR1 SGHTA and CDR2 FQGNSA. The CDR3 runs to 14 residues. In nucleotides, the CDR3 is TGTGCCAGCAGCTCCCAACAGGGGAACTATGGCTACACCTTC. Encoded protein: CASSSQQGNYGYTF. The full variable domain, rest sourced from reference TRBV7-2 and TRBJ1-2, is GAGVSQSPSNKVTEKGKDVELRCDPISGHTALYWYRQSLGQGLEFLIYFQGNSAPDKSGLPSDRFSAERTGGSVSTLTIQRTQQEDSAVYLCASSSQQGNYGYTFGSGTRLTVV.

The table lists this clone with a few counts. The genes are TRBV7-2 and TRBJ2-5; 11 nucleotides agree with TRBD2. The CDR3 spans 16 residues. In germline, CDR1 is SGHTA, CDR2 FQGNSA. V was pared by 2 bases and J by 4 bases, with 6 bases of the junction left unmatched. The DNA of the CDR3 is TGTGCCAGCAGCTTATCTAGCGGGAGGATTGTAGAGACCCAGTACTTC. Amino acid sequence: CASSLSSGRIVETQYF.

The V call is TRBV6-6, the J call TRBJ2-5, with D tentatively TRBD2 (6 bases). Germline V gene sequence: CDR1 MNHNY, CDR2 SVGAGI (reference sequence). Trimming shortened V by 8 bases and J by 5 bases, and 18 bases separated the two germline ends. The CDR3 runs to 14 residues. The CDR3 region has the DNA TGTGCCAGCTCAACCGGGAGTGTTGGGGAGACCCAGTACTTC. Its translation is CASSTGSVGETQYF.

This clone was detected once. The chain uses TRBV19 and TRBJ1-1; D not resolved. V lost 7 bases and J lost 0, with 15 bases in between. This CDR3 contains 15 residues. Germline V gene sequence: CDR1 LNHDA, CDR2 SQIVND (reference sequence). Here the CDR3 reads CASNSGRHMNTEAFF. The DNA of the CDR3 is TGTGCCAGTAACTCCGGGAGGCATATGAACACTGAAGCTTTCTTT.

The CDR3 loop is CATSLRGMGTEAFF. The CDR3 DNA reads TGTGCCACCAGCTTACGGGGTATGGGCACTGAAGCTTTCTTT. V and J are TRBV15 and TRBJ1-1, with D unresolved. Germline CDR1 reads LNHNV; CDR2 reads YYDKDF (reference sequence). Between the trimmed V and J ends, which lost 5 bases and 4 bases, there was a span of 14 bases. The CDR3 consists of 14 residues.

The rearrangement links TRBV7-6 to TRBJ2-3; TRBD1 agrees at 7 bases. The germline CDR1 and CDR2 sequences are SGHVS and FNYEAQ. The CDR3 is 15 amino acids. The V segment lost 5 bases and the J segment 3 bases; nucleotides outside the gene matches: 8. CDR3 loop: CASSLRGGRTDTQYF. CDR3 nucleotide sequence: TGTGCCAGCAGCCTAAGAGGGGGCAGAACAGATACGCAGTATTTT.

The chain's CDR3 is CASSTTGIGASTEAFF. The CDR3 bases are TGTGCCAGTAGTACGACAGGGATAGGGGCTAGCACTGAAGCTTTCTTT. V is TRBV19 and J is TRBJ1-1; 7 nucleotides line up with TRBD1. The CDR3 totals 16 residues. Germline values: CDR1 LNHDA, CDR2 SQIVND (reference sequence). V was pared by 4 bases and J by 4 bases, with 12 bases of the junction left unmatched.

The CDR3 reads CASTDQRDTGELFF. The CDR3 DNA reads as TGTGCCAGCACCGATCAGCGGGACACCGGGGAGCTGTTTTTT. V usage is TRBV2 and J usage is TRBJ2-2, with D maybe TRBD2 (6 bases). Trimming cost V 7 bases and J 3 bases, with 12 bases left between them. Germline-derived CDR1 and CDR2 are SNHLY and FYNNEI. The CDR3 has 14 residues.

This chain uses TRBV20-1 with TRBJ2-7; D is possibly TRBD1 (5 bases). Germline V CDR1 and CDR2: DFQATT, SNEGSKA (reference sequence). The CDR3 extends over 13 amino acids. V was pared by 3 bases and J by 0 bases, with 9 bases between. In DNA, the CDR3 is TGCAGTGCTAGTAGGGGATTCTCCTACGAGCAGTACTTC. Its translation is CSASRGFSYEQYF.

The V gene is TRBV6-2 or TRBV6-3, the J gene TRBJ1-5; TRBD1 matches 9 bases. The germline gives CDR1 MNHEY, CDR2 SVGEGT. This CDR3 is built from 15 residues. With 4 bases clipped from V and 11 bases from J, the junction kept 12 bases outside the gene matches. CDR3 amino acids: CASSFPGQGKSAQHF. The DNA for the CDR3 is TGTGCCAGCAGTTTCCCGGGACAGGGCAAATCAGCCCAGCATTTT.

The rearrangement uses TRBV7-6 and TRBJ2-7; 10 bases are a match to TRBD1. The CDR3 contains 19 residues. J gave up 1 base and V 5 bases, and 17 bases lay outside the gene matches. Germline values: CDR1 SGHVS, CDR2 FNYEAQ. CDR3 coding DNA: TGTGCCAGCAGCGGACAGTTAGACAGGGGGCGTGGTAGTTCCTACGAGCAGTACTTC. It yields the protein CASSGQLDRGRGSSYEQYF.

The gene calls are TRBV4-3 and TRBJ2-4; no firm D call. The V gene lost 3 bases and the J gene lost 8 bases, with 11 bases spanning the gap. Looked up from germline, CDR1 is LGHNA and CDR2 is YSLEER. The CDR3 consists of 13 residues. The CDR3 spells CASSQKSADIQYF. Here the CDR3 DNA reads TGCGCCAGCAGCCAGAAATCGGCGGACATTCAGTACTTC.

The rearrangement links TRBV21-1 to TRBJ2-3; the listed D gene, TRBD1, was not tested against the DNA. TRBV21-1 is flagged as a pseudogene. This CDR3 is built from 15 residues. CDR3 bases: TGTGCCAGCAGGGTCAGTCTGAAATCCACAGATACGCAGTATTTT. It encodes CASRVSLKSTDTQYF.